Presented here are 28 T cell receptor beta chains from one specimen sequenced in a study of cytomegalovirus exposure and HLA in healthy donors. PCR was performed using 60 Vbeta and 13 Jbeta primers. The assay was immunoSEQ multiplex PCR, and TCRdb's table has in-frame clones only and misses some. The repertoire includes 200,000 to 250,000 clones, over 65% of them detected once, and 0.63% sits in the top ten. The specimen sequenced was PBMCs. Receptors were obtained from a man aged 18-30 years in good health and CMV-seronegative.

This clone has a handful of counts. This sequence joins TRBV7-9 and TRBJ2-7; D may be TRBD1 (5 bases). Trimming removed 5 bases at V and 2 bases at J, with 10 bases between. The CDR3 sequence is 13 residues long. Germline lookup yields CDR1 SEHNR and CDR2 FQNEAQ (reference sequence). The DNA of the CDR3 is TGTGCCAGCAGCCCGGACACTACCTACGAGCAGTACTTC. This encodes CASSPDTTYEQYF.

The chain carries TRBV7-2 and TRBJ1-2; 7 bases line up with TRBD1. Germline V lookup: CDR1 SGHTA, CDR2 FQGNSA. This CDR3 has 16 residues. V shed 4 bases, J shed 0 bases, and the junction held 8 bases outside the gene matches. The CDR3 sequence: CASSSGQEETNYGYTF. As DNA, the CDR3 is TGTGCCAGCAGCTCTGGACAGGAGGAGACTAACTATGGCTACACCTTC.

This chain joins TRBV9 and TRBJ1-2; D call uncertain. There are 13 residues in the CDR3. V was pared by 4 bases and J by 2 bases, with 9 bases between. From germline, CDR1 is SGDLS and CDR2 YYNGEE. DNA for the CDR3: TGTGCCAGCAGCCGAGACGGGAACTATGGCTACACCTTC. Translation gives CASSRDGNYGYTF.

The chain combines TRBV6-1 with TRBJ1-4; no firm D call. With 3 bases removed from V and 4 bases from J, the gap between germline ends came to 18 bases. The CDR3 is 17 amino acids. Germline V lookup: CDR1 MNHNS, CDR2 SASEGT. In nucleotides, the CDR3 is TGTGCCAGCAGTGATGGGCTCGGAACCAGAATTAATGAAAAACTGTTTTTT. Protein sequence: CASSDGLGTRINEKLFF.

This sequence joins TRBV5-6 and TRBJ1-4, with a tentative D call TRBD1 (6 bases). The CDR3 extends over 15 amino acids. V lost 0 bases to trimming and J lost 8 bases, with 14 bases between them. Germline CDR1 is SGHDT and CDR2 is YYEEEE. The CDR3: CASSLEGGGREKLFF. For the CDR3, the DNA is TGTGCCAGCAGCTTGGAAGGGGGGGGCAGAGAAAAACTGTTTTTT. Supplemented by reference TRBV5-6 and TRBJ1-4, the full variable domain reads DAGVTQSPTHLIKTRGQQVTLRCSPKSGHDTVSWYQQALGQGPQFIFQYYEEEERQRGNFPDRFSGHQFPNYSSELNVNALLLGDSALYLCASSLEGGGREKLFFGSGTQLSVL.

This chain joins TRBV5-1 and TRBJ2-3; D is perhaps TRBD1 (5 bases). The CDR3 extends over 14 amino acids. V was pared by 7 bases and J by 0 bases, with 12 bases between. CDR1 and CDR2 (germline): SGHRS, YFSETQ. The CDR3 bases are TGCGCCAGCCAGGAAGGGGCGAGCACAGATACGCAGTATTTT. Its translation: CASQEGASTDTQYF. Based on the CDR3 plus reference TRBV5-1 and TRBJ2-3, the full variable domain is KAGVTQTPRYLIKTRGQQVTLSCSPISGHRSVSWYQQTPGQGLQFLFEYFSETQRNKGNFPGRFSGRQFSNSRSEMNVSTLELGDSALYLCASQEGASTDTQYFGPGTRLTVL.

The CDR3 sequence is CASGRDRSYYGYTF. The CDR3 nucleotides are TGTGCCAGCGGCCGGGACAGATCTTACTATGGCTACACCTTC. The chain combines TRBV27 with TRBJ1-2, with 7 bases identical to TRBD1. Germline values: CDR1 MNHEY, CDR2 SMNVEV (reference sequence). The CDR3 totals 14 residues. With V trimmed by 8 bases and J by 3 bases, 9 bases remained unmatched.

The rearrangement uses TRBV6-5 and TRBJ1-2, with a weak D call TRBD1 (5 bases). V was trimmed by 2 bases and J by 4 bases, leaving 8 bases between them. Germline loops: CDR1 MNHEY, CDR2 SVGAGI. The CDR3 has 13 residues. The DNA of the CDR3 is TGTGCCAGCAGTTACGACAGCCTCTATGGCTACACCTTC. Translation: CASSYDSLYGYTF.

V gene TRBV30 combines with J gene TRBJ2-5, with D tentatively TRBD2 (5 bases). Germline loops: CDR1 GTSNPN, CDR2 SVGIG (reference sequence). This CDR3 has 13 amino acids. The V end was cut by 0 bases, the J end by 1 base, with 6 bases between. The CDR3 spells CAWSVGVQETQYF. The CDR3 DNA follows: TGTGCCTGGAGTGTGGGAGTCCAAGAGACCCAGTACTTC.

The CDR3 sequence is CSVVQSTDTQYF. The CDR3 DNA reads TGCAGCGTTGTTCAGAGCACAGATACGCAGTATTTT. The gene calls are TRBV29-1 and TRBJ2-3, with unresolved D. V lost 4 bases, J lost 0 bases, and 5 bases lay in between. The CDR3 length is 12 residues. Germline V gene sequence: CDR1 SQVTM, CDR2 ANQGSEA.

The chain combines TRBV18 with TRBJ1-2; TRBD1 aligns across 8 bases. V dropped 3 bases and J dropped 8; count of bases not matched to a gene: 8. Germline CDR1 is KGHSH and CDR2 is LQKENI. The CDR3 totals 14 residues. The CDR3 loop is CASSPQETGEGYTF. CDR3 bases: TGTGCCAGCTCACCGCAAGAGACAGGGGAGGGCTACACCTTC. The full variable domain, rest sourced from reference TRBV18 and TRBJ1-2, is NAGVMQNPRHLVRRRGQEARLRCSPMKGHSHVYWYRQLPEEGLKFMVYLQKENIIDESGMPKERFSAEFPKEGPSILRIQQVVRGDSAAYFCASSPQETGEGYTFGSGTRLTVV.

About this clone itself: Other nucleotide sequences in the sample specify the same CDR3. The genes are TRBV18 and TRBJ1-5; D remains unclear. V was shortened by 0 bases and J by 4 bases, with 7 bases between the two germline ends. This CDR3 has 14 residues. Germline CDR1 reads KGHSH; CDR2 reads LQKENI. The CDR3 reads CASSPPGGNQPQHF. CDR3 bases: TGTGCCAGCTCACCACCCGGCGGTAATCAGCCCCAGCATTTT.

V is TRBV28 and J is TRBJ2-3, with unresolved D. Germline values: CDR1 MDHEN, CDR2 SYDVKM. The V end was cut by 3 bases, the J end by 6 bases, with 4 bases between. This CDR3 comprises 11 residues. In DNA, the CDR3 is TGTGCCAGCAGTTTTTATGATACGCAGTATTTT. Translating gives CASSFYDTQYF. Filled out from reference TRBV28 and TRBJ2-3, the complete variable domain reads DVKVTQSSRYLVKRTGEKVFLECVQDMDHENMFWYRQDPGLGLRLIYFSYDVKMKEKGDIPEGYSVSREKKERFSLILESASTNQTSMYLCASSFYDTQYFGPGTRLTVL.

This sequence joins TRBV11-2 and TRBJ2-1; possibly TRBD1 for D (5 bases). CDR1 is SGHAT and CDR2 is FQNNGV in the germline V gene. The CDR3 has 17 residues. V lost 3 bases and J 4 bases, leaving 19 bases between the germline ends. The CDR3 is CASSFPGAAGLYNEQFF. The CDR3 DNA reads TGTGCCAGCAGCTTCCCTGGGGCGGCCGGGTTATACAATGAGCAGTTCTTC.

This rearrangement joins TRBV7-9 to TRBJ2-2, with a tentative D call TRBD1 (6 bases). The CDR3 loop spans 17 amino acids. V was pared by 4 bases and J by 0 bases, with 15 bases between. Germline loops: CDR1 SEHNR, CDR2 FQNEAQ (reference sequence). The CDR3 DNA reads as TGTGCCAGCAGCTCGCCATACGACAGGTCGAACACCGGGGAGCTGTTTTTT. Amino acid sequence: CASSSPYDRSNTGELFF.

This clone was detected only a few times. The chain combines TRBV6-5 with TRBJ2-5; TRBD2 matches 15 bases. This CDR3 is built from 15 residues. Germline loops: CDR1 MNHEY, CDR2 SVGAGI. The V segment lost 5 bases and the J segment 11 bases; nucleotides outside the gene matches: 9. CDR3 loop: CASSRTSGRGWEQYF. The CDR3, as DNA: TGTGCCAGCAGTCGGACTAGCGGGAGGGGTTGGGAGCAGTACTTC.

The J gene is TRBJ2-5, the V gene TRBV7-9; TRBD1 is a possible D gene (6 bases). Trimming shortened V by 4 bases and J by 1 base, and 16 bases separated the two germline ends. This CDR3 has 16 amino acids. CDR1 is SEHNR and CDR2 is FQNEAQ in the germline V gene (reference sequence). CDR3 protein: CASSSVTQGSQETQYF. CDR3 nucleotides: TGTGCCAGCAGCTCCGTTACACAGGGATCCCAAGAGACCCAGTACTTC.

This chain joins TRBV2 and TRBJ2-1; D is perhaps TRBD2 (6 bases). CDR3 length: 16 residues. Trimming cost V 7 bases and J 6 bases, with 22 bases left between them. CDR1 SNHLY and CDR2 FYNNEI come from the germline V gene. CDR3 sequence reads: CASNLVGRGSINEQFF. The CDR3 DNA follows: TGTGCCAGCAATTTGGTTGGGCGGGGATCCATCAATGAGCAGTTCTTC. The entire variable domain, with the rest obtained from reference TRBV2 and TRBJ2-1, is as follows: EPEVTQTPSHQVTQMGQEVILRCVPISNHLYFYWYRQILGQKVEFLVSFYNNEISEKSEIFDDQFSVERPDGSNFTLKIRSTKLEDSAMYFCASNLVGRGSINEQFFGPGTRLTVL.

This chain uses TRBV6-1 with TRBJ2-5; D uncertain. The germline gives CDR1 MNHNS, CDR2 SASEGT. This CDR3 has 13 amino acids. Trimming removed 6 bases from V and 5 bases from J, with 13 bases in between. CDR3 sequence (DNA): TGTGCCAGCAGCCTTGACAAGTGGGAGACCCAGTACTTC. Protein: CASSLDKWETQYF.

The chain couples TRBV7-8 to TRBJ2-7; perhaps TRBD2 as D (6 bases). Trimming removed 10 bases from V and 2 bases from J, with 15 bases in between. In germline, CDR1 is SGHVS, CDR2 FQNEAQ. The CDR3 loop spans 13 amino acids. The DNA of the CDR3 is TGTGCCACCCTCGGCGGAGGGCCCTACGAGCAGTACTTC. As protein: CATLGGGPYEQYF.

This chain joins TRBV4-1 and TRBJ2-2; 10 bases are a match to TRBD2. Germline CDR1 and CDR2: MGHRA and YSYEKL. With 4 bases clipped from V and 5 bases from J, the junction kept 7 bases outside the gene matches. The CDR3 has 16 residues. The CDR3 reads CASSPPSGGGTGELFF. The CDR3 region has the DNA TGCGCCAGCAGCCCCCCCAGCGGGGGGGGGACCGGGGAGCTGTTTTTT.

The chain combines TRBV7-9 with TRBJ2-5, with 10 bases matching TRBD1. Gene TRBJ2-7 matches the end of the DNA better, so the J call may be wrong. The CDR3 is 14 amino acids. Germline lookup yields CDR1 SEHNR and CDR2 FQNEAQ (reference sequence). This chain's CDR3 is CASSSGTGAYEQYF. The CDR3 DNA reads TGTGCCAGCAGCTCCGGGACAGGGGCCTACGAGCAGTACTTC.

The chain combines TRBV7-9 with TRBJ2-5; TRBD2 matches 7 bases. The J call may be wrong; the DNA end is better matched by TRBJ2-7. CDR3 size: 16 residues. From germline, CDR1 is SEHNR and CDR2 FQNEAQ (reference sequence). CDR3: CASSLAYSGRHYEQYF. CDR3 nucleotides: TGTGCCAGCAGCTTAGCTTATAGCGGGCGGCACTACGAGCAGTACTTC.

The chain carries TRBV29-1 and TRBJ2-7; 7 bases align to TRBD2. V lost 4 bases to trimming and J lost 7 bases; unmatched junction nucleotides: 10. This CDR3 contains 13 residues. Germline CDR1 SQVTM, CDR2 ANQGSEA. The CDR3 nucleotides are TGCAGCGTTGTGCGGGAGCCCTCGGGTGAGCAGTACTTC. As protein: CSVVREPSGEQYF.

The CDR3 sequence is CASSFEYTDTQYF. CDR3 bases: TGTGCCAGCAGTTTCGAGTACACAGATACGCAGTATTTT. The rearrangement joins TRBV27 to TRBJ2-3, with D unresolved. Trimming stripped 3 bases from V and 2 bases from J, with 6 bases between. The length of the CDR3 is 13 residues. Germline-derived CDR1 and CDR2 are MNHEY and SMNVEV (reference sequence).

The chain links TRBV29-1 to TRBJ2-3, with a weak D call TRBD2 (6 bases). With 7 bases removed from V and 8 bases from J, the gap between germline ends came to 19 bases. The CDR3 runs to 13 residues. Germline V lookup: CDR1 SQVTM, CDR2 ANQGSEA. The CDR3 loop reads CSAGTPLGGTQYF. CDR3 DNA: TGCAGCGCAGGTACCCCTCTGGGGGGTACGCAGTATTTT.

The gene calls are TRBV10-1 and TRBJ2-7, with 8 bases identical to TRBD1. With 5 bases clipped from V and 3 bases from J, the junction kept 3 bases outside the gene matches. This CDR3 comprises 13 residues. From germline, CDR1 is WNHNN and CDR2 SYGVQD (reference sequence). In DNA, the CDR3 is TGCGCCAGCAGTAAAGGACAGGGCTACGAGCAGTACTTC. This translates into CASSKGQGYEQYF.

The chain combines TRBV5-6 with TRBJ1-1; 10 bases align to TRBD1. V shed 3 bases, J shed 5 bases, and the junction held 7 bases outside the gene matches. Germline V lookup: CDR1 SGHDT, CDR2 YYEEEE. The CDR3 has 15 residues. The CDR3 DNA reads as TGTGCCAGCAGCTGGGAGACAGGGGGCTGGACTGAAGCTTTCTTT. Encoded protein: CASSWETGGWTEAFF. Drawing the rest from reference TRBV5-6 and TRBJ1-1, the complete variable domain is DAGVTQSPTHLIKTRGQQVTLRCSPKSGHDTVSWYQQALGQGPQFIFQYYEEEERQRGNFPDRFSGHQFPNYSSELNVNALLLGDSALYLCASSWETGGWTEAFFGQGTRLTVV.